The 21 T cell receptor beta chains given below trace back to one sample, sequenced in a study of shared clonotypes between healthy human individuals. TCRdb keeps only in-frame clones here, not all; method: immunoSEQ multiplex PCR. The sample shows some 500,000 clones, approximately 94% of them seen only once. The sequenced material came from naive CD4+ T cells sorted from blood. Subset given: CD45RA+ positively selected. These receptors originate from a woman in her thirties in good health.

V and J are TRBV28 and TRBJ2-5; D is uncertain. Per the germline V gene, CDR1 is MDHEN and CDR2 is SYDVKM. The CDR3 consists of 12 residues. V lost 7 bases and J lost 5, with 11 bases in between. CDR3 DNA sequence: TGTGCCAGCACCGGAGCTGGGGAGACCCAGTACTTC. Its translation: CASTGAGETQYF.

This chain joins TRBV28 and TRBJ2-1; the match to TRBD2 covers 13 bases. V shed 3 bases, J shed 9 bases, and the junction held 17 bases outside the gene matches. The CDR3 runs to 19 residues. In germline, CDR1 is MDHEN, CDR2 SYDVKM. CDR3 region: CASSLEPGLAGTFRGEQFF. CDR3 DNA sequence: TGTGCCAGCAGTTTGGAACCGGGACTAGCGGGAACGTTCCGCGGTGAGCAGTTCTTC.

The rearrangement joins TRBV4-1 to TRBJ2-6; D perhaps matches TRBD1 (6 bases). Per the germline V gene, CDR1 is MGHRA and CDR2 is YSYEKL. The CDR3 has 18 amino acids. V was shortened by 1 base and J by 0 bases, with 13 bases between the two germline ends. The CDR3 DNA reads as TGCGCCAGCAGCCAAGTGTTCAGGGACACCTCTGGGGCCAACGTCCTGACTTTC. It encodes CASSQVFRDTSGANVLTF.

The chain couples TRBV2 to TRBJ2-7; tentative D call: TRBD1 (6 bases). This CDR3 comprises 17 residues. Trimming took 7 bases from V and 3 from J, leaving 25 bases between them. Germline-derived CDR1 and CDR2 are SNHLY and FYNNEI. The CDR3 here is CASITKKTGPGNYEQYF. The DNA for the CDR3 is TGTGCCAGCATTACGAAAAAGACAGGCCCCGGCAACTACGAGCAGTACTTC. The full variable domain, with the rest looked up from reference TRBV2 and TRBJ2-7, is EPEVTQTPSHQVTQMGQEVILRCVPISNHLYFYWYRQILGQKVEFLVSFYNNEISEKSEIFDDQFSVERPDGSNFTLKIRSTKLEDSAMYFCASITKKTGPGNYEQYFGPGTRLTVT.

V gene TRBV5-4 combines with J gene TRBJ2-7; possibly TRBD1 for D (5 bases). The CDR3 consists of 13 residues. V lost 1 base and J lost 2, with 7 bases in between. In germline, CDR1 is SGHNT, CDR2 YYREEE (reference sequence). For the CDR3, the DNA is TGTGCCAGCAGCTTGCCAGGGCCCTACGAGCAGTACTTC. Protein sequence: CASSLPGPYEQYF.

The chain employs TRBV10-3 and TRBJ1-2; D is unresolved. The CDR3 loop spans 13 amino acids. V lost 7 bases and J lost 3, with 12 bases in between. Germline V gives CDR1 ENHRY, CDR2 SYGVKD. The CDR3 is CAIKGQSDYGYTF. For the CDR3, the DNA is TGTGCCATCAAGGGCCAAAGCGACTATGGCTACACCTTC.

The chain has TRBV23-1 and TRBJ2-1, with a tentative D call TRBD2 (5 bases). TRBV23-1 is noted as an ORF with a role that remains uncertain. V lost 6 bases to trimming and J lost 10 bases, with 10 bases between them. This CDR3 comprises 11 residues. The CDR3 coding sequence is TGCGCCAGCAGCCCCCCGGGGGAGCAGTTCTTC. It codes for CASSPPGEQFF.

CDR3 coding DNA: TGTGCCAGCTCACCGCGGGTGGAGAACACTGAAGCTTTCTTT. It codes for CASSPRVENTEAFF. The chain joins TRBV18 to TRBJ1-1; unclear D gene. Trimming left V 3 bases short and J 1 base short, with 9 bases between. The CDR3 covers 14 residues. Germline values: CDR1 KGHSH, CDR2 LQKENI.

The V call is TRBV10-1, the J call TRBJ1-5, with D perhaps matching TRBD1 (6 bases). V lost 4 bases, J lost 7 bases, and 14 bases lay in between. This CDR3 spans 14 amino acids. Germline-derived CDR1 and CDR2 are WNHNN and SYGVQD (reference sequence). This CDR3 reads CASSGTGTYQPQHF. Written as DNA, the CDR3 is TGCGCCAGCAGTGGTACAGGGACGTACCAGCCCCAGCATTTT.

The chain has TRBV28 and TRBJ2-1, with D tentatively TRBD1 (6 bases). V dropped 7 bases and J dropped 2 bases, with 18 bases sitting between them. The CDR3 consists of 16 residues. Germline loops: CDR1 MDHEN, CDR2 SYDVKM. The CDR3 loop is CASTSANRVPYNEQFF. The CDR3 DNA follows: TGTGCCAGCACGTCAGCTAACAGGGTACCCTACAATGAGCAGTTCTTC. Full variable domain (remainder filled in from reference TRBV28 and TRBJ2-1): DVKVTQSSRYLVKRTGEKVFLECVQDMDHENMFWYRQDPGLGLRLIYFSYDVKMKEKGDIPEGYSVSREKKERFSLILESASTNQTSMYLCASTSANRVPYNEQFFGPGTRLTVL.

The V call is TRBV4-1, the J call TRBJ2-7; D is perhaps TRBD1 (5 bases). Germline V lookup: CDR1 MGHRA, CDR2 YSYEKL. The CDR3 sequence is 14 residues long. V was clipped by 1 base and J by 2 bases, with 9 bases between them. The CDR3 nucleotides read TGCGCCAGCAGCCAAGCCGGACAAACCTACGAGCAGTACTTC. This codes for CASSQAGQTYEQYF.

The chain combines TRBV28 with TRBJ1-2; weak D call: TRBD1 (6 bases). Germline V gene lookup returns CDR1 MDHEN and CDR2 SYDVKM. Trimming shortened V by 3 bases and J by 3 bases, and 20 bases separated the two germline ends. The CDR3 consists of 17 residues. In DNA, the CDR3 is TGTGCCAGCAGTTTGCAGGGACCCGGGGGGGCTGACTATGGCTACACCTTC. This encodes CASSLQGPGGADYGYTF.

The CDR3, as DNA: TGTGCCAGCAGCAAAGAAGAGAGGGAGTCCGGCTATGGCTACACCTTC. Translated: CASSKEERESGYGYTF. The gene calls are TRBV21-1 and TRBJ1-2. TRBV21-1 is labeled a pseudogene. The CDR3 loop spans 16 amino acids.

This clone showed up just once. The chain links TRBV19 to TRBJ2-5; 10 nucleotides match TRBD2. From germline, CDR1 is LNHDA and CDR2 SQIVND (reference sequence). This CDR3 has 15 amino acids. Germline trimming cut 3 bases from V and 6 bases from J; bases unmatched to any gene: 7. The CDR3 loop reads CASSIRLAGAKTQYF. In DNA form, the CDR3 reads TGTGCCAGTAGTATTCGGCTAGCGGGAGCTAAGACCCAGTACTTC.

The chain employs TRBV10-3 and TRBJ2-7; TRBD2 aligns across 7 bases. CDR1 is ENHRY and CDR2 is SYGVKD in the germline V gene. The CDR3 spans 14 residues. Losses at the gene ends were 5 bases for V and 2 bases for J; bases not matched to a gene: 6. CDR3 DNA: TGTGCCATCAGTCATAAGGGGACTACCTACGAGCAGTACTTC. Translating gives CAISHKGTTYEQYF.

The V gene is TRBV5-5, the J gene TRBJ2-7, with 9 bases fitting TRBD1. The V gene end was trimmed by 4 bases and the J gene end by 4 bases; junction bases not matched to a gene: 12. Germline lookup yields CDR1 SGHKS and CDR2 YYEKEE (reference sequence). The CDR3 is 16 residues long. The CDR3 nucleotides are TGTGCCAGCAGCCCCCGCTCCCGGGACAGGGCGTACGAGCAGTACTTC. Translating gives CASSPRSRDRAYEQYF. Full variable domain (outside the CDR3, taken from reference TRBV5-5 and TRBJ2-7): DAGVTQSPTHLIKTRGQQVTLRCSPISGHKSVSWYQQVLGQGPQFIFQYYEKEERGRGNFPDRFSARQFPNYSSELNVNALLLGDSALYLCASSPRSRDRAYEQYFGPGTRLTVT.

The rearrangement joins TRBV2 to TRBJ1-4; D gene uncertain. Germline assignment: CDR1 SNHLY and CDR2 FYNNEI. The CDR3 has 15 residues. V was trimmed by 7 bases and J by 8 bases, leaving 20 bases between them. The CDR3: CASNEGAALREKLFF. The CDR3 DNA is TGTGCCAGCAACGAAGGCGCCGCTCTAAGGGAAAAACTGTTTTTT.

V gene TRBV19 combines with J gene TRBJ1-1; 7 bases match TRBD1. Germline CDR1 and CDR2: LNHDA and SQIVND (reference sequence). V shed 5 bases, J shed 0 bases, and the junction held 6 bases outside the gene matches. The CDR3 is 15 residues long. CDR3 residues: CASSGPTGVNTEAFF. In DNA form, the CDR3 reads TGTGCCAGTAGTGGCCCCACAGGGGTGAACACTGAAGCTTTCTTT.

The chain joins TRBV6-1 to TRBJ2-7; D is uncertain. CDR1 is MNHNS and CDR2 is SASEGT in the germline V gene. Trimming left V 2 bases short and J 2 bases short, with 7 bases between. The CDR3 has 13 amino acids. The CDR3 region is CASSEMSAYEQYF. The CDR3 DNA sequence: TGTGCCAGCAGTGAAATGTCGGCCTACGAGCAGTACTTC.

The rearrangement uses TRBV28 and TRBJ1-2, with D possibly being TRBD1 (5 bases). Germline V lookup: CDR1 MDHEN, CDR2 SYDVKM. The V gene lost 1 base and the J gene lost 3 bases, with 12 bases spanning the gap. This CDR3 spans 15 amino acids. CDR3 in DNA: TGTGCCAGCAGTTTATCAGGGATTGATTACTATGGCTACACCTTC. This translates into CASSLSGIDYYGYTF.

The rearrangement uses TRBV18 and TRBJ2-3; D remains ambiguous. The CDR3 covers 14 residues. The V and J ends lost 2 bases and 6 bases respectively, with 12 bases between them. Germline V lookup: CDR1 KGHSH, CDR2 LQKENI. CDR3 residues: CASSPSNRVDTQYF. CDR3 in DNA: TGTGCCAGCTCACCAAGTAATCGAGTGGATACGCAGTATTTT. Together with reference TRBV18 and TRBJ2-3, the CDR3 gives the full variable domain: NAGVMQNPRHLVRRRGQEARLRCSPMKGHSHVYWYRQLPEEGLKFMVYLQKENIIDESGMPKERFSAEFPKEGPSILRIQQVVRGDSAAYFCASSPSNRVDTQYFGPGTRLTVL.